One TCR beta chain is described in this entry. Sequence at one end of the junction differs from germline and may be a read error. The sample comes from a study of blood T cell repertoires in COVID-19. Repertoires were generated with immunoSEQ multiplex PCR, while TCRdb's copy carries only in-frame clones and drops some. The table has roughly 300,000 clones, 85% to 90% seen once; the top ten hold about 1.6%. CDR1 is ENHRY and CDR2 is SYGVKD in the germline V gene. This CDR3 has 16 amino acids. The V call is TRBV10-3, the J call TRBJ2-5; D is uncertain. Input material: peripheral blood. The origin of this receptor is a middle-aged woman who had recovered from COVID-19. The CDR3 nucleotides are TGTGCCATCAGTGATTATGAGGCCGCTAGGCAAGGGACCCAGTACTTC. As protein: CAISDYEAARQGTQYF.